Below, 22 T cell receptor beta chains from the same sample are listed, as sequenced in a study of blood T cell repertoires in COVID-19. Data came from immunoSEQ multiplex PCR; TCRdb stores just in-frame clones and leaves some out. This sample has fewer than 65,000 clones, with roughly nine tenths found just once. The sample comprised peripheral blood. Source of these receptors: a woman in her sixties or seventies with active or convalescent COVID-19.

This clone was observed once. Sequence at one end of the junction differs from germline and may be a read error. The chain recombines TRBV2 with TRBJ1-4; 7 bases line up with TRBD1. This CDR3 has 12 residues. Germline V CDR1 and CDR2: SNHLY, FYNNEI. This chain's CDR3 is CASSDIGRDSAF. CDR3 in DNA: TGTGCCAGCAGTGACATTGGCCGGGACAGTGCTTTT.

This chain links TRBV10-2 with TRBJ1-1; TRBD1 is a possible D gene (5 bases). Trimming took 3 bases from V and 8 from J, leaving 19 bases between them. The CDR3 covers 15 residues. Germline CDR1 reads WSHSY; CDR2 reads SAAADI. The CDR3 DNA follows: TGCGCCAGCAGTGACAGGGTGTGGGGAACTGGCGAAGCTTTCTTT. Amino acids: CASSDRVWGTGEAFF.

The V and J genes are TRBV24-1 and TRBJ2-1, with D possibly matching TRBD2 (6 bases). CDR3 size: 15 residues. Per the germline V gene, CDR1 is KGHDR and CDR2 is SFDVKD. The V gene lost 4 bases and the J gene lost 7 bases, with 16 bases spanning the gap. CDR3 loop: CATSDPPGGKNEQFF. In DNA, the CDR3 is TGTGCCACCAGTGACCCCCCCGGCGGGAAAAATGAGCAGTTCTTC.

The CDR3 spells CATSEAGTITTDTQYF. For the CDR3, the DNA is TGTGCCACCAGTGAAGCCGGGACTATCACCACAGATACGCAGTATTTT. This rearrangement joins TRBV24-1 to TRBJ2-3; 7 bases are shared with TRBD2. V gave up 4 bases and J gave up 2 bases; unmatched junction bases: 8. The CDR3 is made up of 16 amino acids. CDR1 and CDR2 from the germline V gene are KGHDR and SFDVKD.

V gene TRBV6-5 combines with J gene TRBJ1-1; D gene uncertain. The V gene lost 0 bases and the J gene lost 1 base, with 9 bases spanning the gap. Germline-derived CDR1 and CDR2 are MNHEY and SVGAGI. This CDR3 spans 15 amino acids. The CDR3 DNA reads as TGTGCCAGCAGTTACTCGGCGGAAGCGAACACTGAAGCTTTCTTT. It codes for CASSYSAEANTEAFF.

The chain joins TRBV10-1 to TRBJ1-5; weak D call: TRBD1 (5 bases). Between the trimmed V and J ends, which lost 8 bases and 4 bases, there was a span of 12 bases. Per germline, CDR1 WNHNN and CDR2 SYGVQD (reference sequence). This CDR3 has 13 amino acids. Written as DNA, the CDR3 is TGCGCCAGCTCCGGTGGACAAAATCAGCCCCAGCATTTT. Translating it yields CASSGGQNQPQHF.

This clone was detected only once. As DNA, the CDR3 is TGTGCCAGCAGCTTAGCGGCGGGCGGAGGAACTGAAGCTTTCTTT. Encoded protein: CASSLAAGGGTEAFF. The gene calls are TRBV7-2 and TRBJ1-1; D uncertain. Germline CDR1 reads SGHTA; CDR2 reads FQGNSA. The CDR3 contains 15 residues. The germline V and J ends were trimmed by 0 bases and 5 bases, with 13 bases remaining between them.

This sequence joins TRBV19 and TRBJ2-1, with 9 bases aligning to TRBD2. Germline CDR1 LNHDA, CDR2 SQIVND (reference sequence). The junction had 6 bases not matched to a gene; V was cut back by 5 bases and J by 7 bases. This CDR3 has 14 residues. CDR3 residues: CASSGGLAINEQFF. The CDR3 DNA is TGTGCCAGTAGTGGTGGACTAGCGATTAATGAGCAGTTCTTC.

The chain uses TRBV24-1 and TRBJ1-5; TRBD1 agrees at 9 bases. The CDR3 consists of 14 residues. Per the germline V gene, CDR1 is KGHDR and CDR2 is SFDVKD. With V trimmed by 5 bases and J by 6 bases, 4 bases remained unmatched. The CDR3 spells CATSGQGVTQPQHF. The CDR3 nucleotides are TGTGCCACCAGTGGACAGGGGGTCACTCAGCCCCAGCATTTT.

This CDR3 is CASSPQDGTSGSDTQYF. CDR3 sequence (DNA): TGTGCCAGCAGCCCCCAAGATGGGACTAGCGGGAGCGATACGCAGTATTTT. V usage is TRBV3-1 (or the pseudogene TRBV3-2) and J usage is TRBJ2-3, with TRBD2 matching over 14 bases. The CDR3 has 17 residues. J lost 6 bases, V lost 4 bases, and 9 bases had no gene match. CDR1 LGHDT and CDR2 YNNKEL come from the germline V gene (reference sequence).

The rearrangement links TRBV7-9 to TRBJ1-1; D is unclear. The V and J ends lost 3 bases and 7 bases respectively, with 9 bases between them. The CDR3 is made up of 12 amino acids. Germline V lookup: CDR1 SEHNR, CDR2 FQNEAQ (reference sequence). This CDR3 is CASSFIGGEAFF. CDR3 coding DNA: TGTGCCAGCAGCTTTATCGGAGGTGAAGCTTTCTTT.

The chain uses TRBV6-4 and TRBJ2-1; 7 nucleotides align to TRBD2. V lost 3 bases and J lost 6; bases outside the gene matches: 2. CDR1 and CDR2 from the germline V gene are MRHNA and SNTAGT. The CDR3 has 13 residues. CDR3 DNA sequence: TGTGCCAGCAGTGAAAGCGGGACCAATGAGCAGTTCTTC. Translating gives CASSESGTNEQFF.

The rearrangement uses TRBV27 and TRBJ2-1; 10 nucleotides agree with TRBD2. This CDR3 contains 19 residues. Germline V gives CDR1 MNHEY, CDR2 SMNVEV (reference sequence). V shed 8 bases and J 8 bases; nucleotides not matched to a gene: 24. CDR3 in amino acids: CASGGSGRDTVIRFYEQFF. In DNA, the CDR3 is TGTGCCAGCGGAGGAAGCGGGAGGGATACGGTGATACGATTCTATGAGCAGTTCTTC.

This chain joins TRBV27 and TRBJ2-1; no clear D. V shed 6 bases and J shed 6 bases, with 12 bases lying between them. This CDR3 region has 13 residues. Germline V gene data show CDR1 as MNHEY and CDR2 as SMNVEV (reference sequence). This CDR3 is CASRELPANEQFF. The CDR3 nucleotides are TGTGCCAGCAGGGAGCTCCCAGCCAATGAGCAGTTCTTC.

This clone came up once. The gene calls are TRBV5-4 and TRBJ1-1, with 9 nucleotides matching TRBD1. The CDR3 consists of 14 residues. The J segment lost 7 bases and the V segment lost 4 bases, leaving 8 bases of the junction unmatched. Germline CDR1 SGHNT, CDR2 YYREEE (reference sequence). Here the CDR3 DNA reads TGTGCCAGCAGCCTAGGGACAGGGATAGTTGAAGCTTTCTTT. Translating gives CASSLGTGIVEAFF.

This chain joins TRBV27 and TRBJ1-5, with a tentative D call TRBD1 (6 bases). The CDR3 totals 16 residues. Germline assignment: CDR1 MNHEY and CDR2 SMNVEV (reference sequence). Trimming took off 6 bases at V and 4 bases at J, with 19 bases between the two ends. CDR3 region: CASSPVSGHYNQPQHF. The CDR3 DNA is TGTGCCAGCAGCCCCGTTTCGGGACATTATAATCAGCCCCAGCATTTT.

CDR3 nucleotides: TGTGCCAGCAGCCTAGGAGTGAATAGCAATCAGCCCCAGCATTTT. It yields the protein CASSLGVNSNQPQHF. This chain joins TRBV6-6 and TRBJ1-5; D not resolved. This CDR3 region has 15 residues. The germline gives CDR1 MNHNY, CDR2 SVGAGI (reference sequence). Trimming removed 6 bases from V and 0 bases from J, with 12 bases in between.

This chain joins TRBV19 and TRBJ2-4; 9 bases agree with TRBD1. The V gene's germline CDR1 is LNHDA and CDR2 SQIVND (reference sequence). Trimming at V came to 5 bases and at J to 8 bases, leaving 4 bases not matched to a gene. The CDR3 spans 13 residues. CDR3 loop: CASSSQGADIQYF. DNA for the CDR3: TGTGCCAGTAGTTCACAGGGGGCCGACATTCAGTACTTC.

J is TRBJ1-1 and V is TRBV19, with a possible D match to TRBD1 (6 bases). This CDR3 is 16 amino acids long. Germline V gene sequence: CDR1 LNHDA, CDR2 SQIVND (reference sequence). Trimming shortened V by 1 base and J by 0 bases, and 12 bases separated the two germline ends. For the CDR3, the DNA is TGTGCCAGTAGTATAGGCAGGGGCCTAATGAACACTGAAGCTTTCTTT. This codes for CASSIGRGLMNTEAFF.

The V gene is TRBV19, the J gene TRBJ2-3; TRBD2 might be the D (5 bases). Germline values: CDR1 LNHDA, CDR2 SQIVND (reference sequence). V was shortened by 7 bases and J by 0 bases, with 17 bases between the two germline ends. This CDR3 has 16 amino acids. For the CDR3, the DNA is TGTGCCAGTAATAAGTACGGGGTAAAAAGCACAGATACGCAGTATTTT. Translation gives CASNKYGVKSTDTQYF.

The chain recombines TRBV2 with TRBJ1-1; TRBD1 matches at 7 bases. V dropped 1 base and J dropped 3; count of bases not matched to a gene: 8. Germline-derived CDR1 and CDR2 are SNHLY and FYNNEI. The CDR3 contains 16 residues. The CDR3 loop reads CASSEEMTGLDTEAFF. The CDR3 bases are TGTGCCAGCAGTGAAGAAATGACAGGGTTGGACACTGAAGCTTTCTTT.

V and J are TRBV24-1 and TRBJ2-1; 8 nucleotides agree with TRBD2. This CDR3 has 17 amino acids. The V and J ends lost 4 bases and 0 bases, in that order; junction bases with no gene match: 7. CDR1 is KGHDR and CDR2 is SFDVKD in the germline V gene. The CDR3 nucleotides are TGTGCCACCAGTGACCCAACTAGCGGATCCTCCTACAATGAGCAGTTCTTC. This codes for CATSDPTSGSSYNEQFF.